Detailed here is one TCR beta chain. This clonotype appeared a few times. No antigen is known for it. Qualities for individual bases were not recorded, and no much larger clone is one base off. The germline V gene encodes CDR1 SGHDN and CDR2 FVKESK. V loses 2 bases, J loses 3 bases, and the germline ends lie 10 bases apart. From the cysteine up to the phenylalanine, the CDR3 has a length of 14 residues. CDR3 DNA is the only sequence kept; it has 42 bases, read in frame from the first base. Taken with the paper, the label for time point translates to: newly diagnosed GD, antithyroid drugs for less than 3 months. RNA was extracted from PBMCs in TRIzol for both TCR sequencing and RNA sequencing. The diagnosis of Graves' disease followed American Thyroid Association guidelines. The patients came from an endocrinology department in Xi'an, China. Each patient gave approximately 10 milliliters of peripheral blood, collected in an EDTA anticoagulant tube. Ficoll Paque Plus density gradient separation was used to isolate PBMCs, and no additional T cell sorting was done. An Agilent 2100 Bioanalyzer and agarose gel were used to check RNA quality, and a NanoDrop 2000 was used to measure RNA concentration.

The sample originates from a study of regulatory T cells in long-lasting Graves disease (TCRdb year 2021). About the investigation overall: Antithyroid drugs had been taken for less than 3 months by newly diagnosed Graves' disease patients. This study used TCR sequencing and RNA sequencing of peripheral blood to compare persistent Graves' disease patients against newly diagnosed Graves' disease patients. The study was conducted in China and was registered as a clinical trial. A total of some 33 samples were covered by TCR sequencing, comprising roughly 13 persistent and around 20 newly diagnosed Graves' disease patients.

Results and caveats for the whole study, not just this receptor: A larger number of public clonotypes was shared among persistent patients (around 2,700) than among newly diagnosed patients (around 970). Preferential use of TRBV28, TRBJ1-2 and TRBJ2-5 was observed in persistent disease, whereas TRBV20-1 and TRBJ2-1 were favored in newly diagnosed disease. Lower TCR Shannon entropy and fewer highly expanded clones were observed in persistent Graves' disease patients than in newly diagnosed patients, which suggested clonal expansion. The study examined only peripheral blood because the primary lesion, thyroid tissue, could not be accessed. Sequencing and analysis were limited to the TCR beta chain. The authors noted that the small sample size was a limitation that may lower accuracy.

Library method: multiplex PCR. The sequencing machine was an Illumina HiSeq 4000. To build TCR beta libraries, CDR3 regions were amplified by Arm-PCR using iRepertoire HTBI primers. Before sequencing, the PCR products underwent gel purification. Per the source publication's procedure: Across samples, 62 TRBV and 13 to 15 TRBJ segments were identified and used for gene usage analysis of CDR3 amino acid clonotypes. COPE and FqMerger were used to merge the filtered high-quality paired reads into contigs. BLAST was used to align contigs to IMGT TRBV, TRBD and TRBJ reference genes, with CDR3 defined following IMGT. Highly expanded clones were defined as clonotypes with a frequency above 0.1%. Shannon entropy was used to measure repertoire diversity, and the Gini coefficient was used to measure V-J evenness. Public clonotypes were defined as clonotypes shared by more than one individual. TCRdb trimmed the raw reads at Q25, called clones with MiXCR and kept productive beta chains. Each CDR3 protein gets just one entry, which takes the most common genes and DNA from the rows behind it. For this entry, the V and J calls and clone size follow TCRdb and not the study's own pipeline. The sample table shows about 540,000 distinct CDR3 sequences, and about 14% are seen once. Roughly a tenth of the sample goes to the ten largest clones.

These data were also filed under a second study, of T cells in Graves' hyperthyroidism and ophthalmopathy. Taken from the second paper: Stable Graves' hyperthyroidism was defined as the absence of progression to ophthalmopathy over 18 months of follow-up. Hyperthyroidism patients were aged 18 to 65 years and newly diagnosed, with disease duration of less than 2 months. Any patient with an uncontrolled infection, another autoimmune disease, pregnancy or lactation was excluded. Diagnoses were established on the basis of clinical symptoms, serum thyroxine and TRAb, thyroid ultrasound, and orbital computed tomography. The TCR CDR3 was subjected to a first round of RT-PCR using the HTBI primer set and the Qiagen OneStep RT-PCR kit. Blood samples also contained most of the expanded thyroid clonotypes (frequency above 0.001), which suggests that blood repertoires may reflect thyroid immune responses. A 13 V-J signature model separated ophthalmopathy from stable hyperthyroidism, with roughly 88% sensitivity and about 81% specificity in cross-validation and 80%/75% in testing. During validation, the model predicted progression to ophthalmopathy a median of about 5.9 months ahead of onset, with around 71% sensitivity and 72.22% specificity. TCR V-J signatures able to tell the groups apart were searched for in a discovery cohort of 90 to 100 patients, of whom over 40 had Graves' ophthalmopathy and about 55 had stable Graves' hyperthyroidism. An independent validation cohort of under 20 hyperthyroidism patients and about 15 patients who later progressed to ophthalmopathy tested prospective prediction of ophthalmopathy. The 100 discovery patients were randomly split 7:3 into training and test sets. In roughly six Graves' hyperthyroidism patients, the study also compared T-cell repertoires from thyroid tissue with T-cell repertoires from blood. Once sampling was done, hyperthyroidism patients were given methimazole at a starting dose of 30 mg daily, whereas ophthalmopathy patients were given high-dose intravenous methylprednisolone. A second multiplex PCR round built the libraries, followed by size selection and purification. The libraries were sequenced on an Illumina HiSeq2000 using paired-end 100 bp reads. SOAPnuke was used to process the raw data, removing reads that contained adapters or uncalled bases, had a mean Phred below 15, or lacked an exact match to the constant primer or identifier. COPE v1.2.5 was used to merge high-quality paired reads, and clonotypes were defined as unique nucleotide sequences. Clonotypes were aligned to IMGT TRBV, TRBD and TRBJ reference segments using MiTCR v1.1. The analysis included only V-J combinations with a frequency above 0.0001, which together covered approximately 99% of the repertoires. The TCS score was defined as the ratio of F50 (clonal expansion) to E x V (chaos), calculated using BLOSUM62-based TCRdist between CDR3 peptides within each V-J. Welch's t-statistics and random forest reduced 450 to 600 V-J features to roughly 13, which were used in a naive Bayes classifier (R e1071). No statistical method was used to fix the sample size in advance, and group allocation was not hidden from the investigators. TCR Vbeta CDR3 sequencing of 140 or so peripheral blood samples (over 40 ophthalmopathy, 75 hyperthyroidism and approximately 17 progressor patients) is reported in the paper.

The sequencing used peripheral blood mononuclear cells (PBMCs), collected at new diagnosis, from a patient treated with antithyroid drugs. The sequence was collected from a man aged 25 to 45 with Graves disease. Donor details come from another sample of the same person, matched by shared clones. The chain is assembled from TRBV14 and TRBJ1-1; the D gene is unclear. The DNA sequence reads TGTGCCAGCAGCCAATGGCCGATCGACACTGAAGCTTTCTTT. Its translation reads: CASSQWPIDTEAFF.